Included here is one TCR beta chain sequence, with context. This specimen comes from a study of control samples from healthy donors and cancer patients. Losses at the gene ends were 5 bases for V and 3 bases for J; bases not matched to a gene: 3. Per germline, CDR1 MDHEN and CDR2 SYDVKM. This CDR3 comprises 14 residues. Only in-frame clones appear in the TCRdb table, and some are missing; sequencing was by immunoSEQ multiplex PCR. The data show roughly 400,000 clones, 75% to 95% seen once. The V call is TRBV28, the J call TRBJ1-4; 7 positions match TRBD1. The sample consisted of PBMCs. This receptor was obtained from a man in his forties or fifties with head and neck cancer. The CDR3 loop is CASSNQGANEKLFF. The CDR3 DNA reads as TGTGCCAGCAGTAACCAGGGGGCTAATGAAAAACTGTTTTTT.